These 26 T cell receptor beta chains were all obtained from the same sample, sequenced in a study of T cells in Graves' hyperthyroidism and ophthalmopathy (dated by TCRdb to 2018 to 2020). Library construction relied on multiplex PCR. Sequencing used an Illumina HiSeq 2000. The TCR beta CDR3 regions were amplified from the RNA transcripts. For the first round of RT-PCR on the TCR CDR3, the HTBI primer set was used together with the Qiagen OneStep RT-PCR kit. Starting from the raw public reads, TCRdb applied fastp trimming at Q25, assembled clones with MiXCR and retained in-frame beta chains. Identical CDR3 proteins give one entry, which carries the most common genes and DNA. Across this sample there are hundreds of thousands of distinct CDR3 sequences, with 14% to 15% seen only once. The ten largest clones add up to approximately 4.3% of the sample. Sequenced: blood. Every receptor here comes from a woman in her thirties or forties with Graves' ophthalmopathy.

The chain carries TRBV14 and TRBJ1-5; no reliable D call. The germline V gene has CDR1 SGHDN and CDR2 FVKESK. Trimming removed 1 base from V and 0 bases from J, with 10 bases in between. The CDR3 consists of 16 residues. As DNA, the CDR3 is TGTGCCAGCAGCCAAGTCGCAGGTAATAGCAATCAGCCCCAGCATTTT. Amino acid sequence: CASSQVAGNSNQPQHF.

This chain links TRBV12-3 or TRBV12-4 with TRBJ1-2; D gene unclear. V shed 1 base and J shed 6 bases, with 15 bases lying between them. The CDR3 has 15 amino acids. CDR3 nucleotides: TGTGCCAGCAGTTTAGTCGGGTCAGCCGTTGATGGCTACACCTTC. Its translation is CASSLVGSAVDGYTF.

The chain carries TRBV9 and TRBJ1-1; D possibly corresponds to TRBD1 (5 bases). Between the trimmed V and J ends, which lost 3 bases and 13 bases, there was a span of 16 bases. The CDR3 contains 12 residues. Germline assignment: CDR1 SGDLS and CDR2 YYNGEE. CDR3 nucleotides: TGTGCCAGCAGCGGCTCGGCGCCGGGGGTTTTCTTT. Translating it yields CASSGSAPGVFF.

This clonotype was counted only a few times. The rearrangement joins TRBV9 to TRBJ2-7; 7 bases fit TRBD2. This CDR3 is built from 16 residues. Germline assignment: CDR1 SGDLS and CDR2 YYNGEE. The ends lost 4 bases at V and 2 bases at J; junction bases unmatched: 12. The DNA for the CDR3 is TGTGCCAGCAGCCCCACCCCCGGGACTACAACCTACGAGCAGTACTTC. It translates to CASSPTPGTTTYEQYF.

This clonotype has just a few counts. This rearrangement joins TRBV5-1 to TRBJ1-1, with a weak D call TRBD1 (6 bases). V was pared by 0 bases and J by 4 bases, with 10 bases between. CDR1 is SGHRS and CDR2 is YFSETQ in the germline V gene. This CDR3 has 14 residues. Here the CDR3 reads CASSLGTAGTEAFF. The DNA for the CDR3 is TGCGCCAGCAGCTTGGGGACAGCAGGCACTGAAGCTTTCTTT.

This clonotype was observed many times. The CDR3 region is CATAGGSGKQYF. The CDR3 DNA reads as TGTGCCACCGCTGGCGGTTCAGGGAAGCAGTACTTC. The J gene is TRBJ2-7, the V gene TRBV6-2 or TRBV6-3; D is perhaps TRBD1 (5 bases). This CDR3 spans 12 amino acids. Looked up from germline, CDR1 is MNHEY and CDR2 is SVGEGT. Trimming removed 10 bases at V and 8 bases at J, with 18 bases between.

There are a few counts of this clonotype. The chain carries TRBV6-1 and TRBJ2-7; D might be TRBD1 (5 bases). This CDR3 region has 13 residues. The germline V gene encodes CDR1 MNHNS and CDR2 SASEGT. V lost 4 bases and J lost 3, with 10 bases in between. This CDR3 is CASSVGAYYEQYF. The CDR3 nucleotides are TGTGCCAGCAGTGTAGGGGCCTACTACGAGCAGTACTTC.

At least ten counts were recorded for this clonotype. J is TRBJ1-3 and V is TRBV10-3; no firm D call. The germline V gene encodes CDR1 ENHRY and CDR2 SYGVKD. The CDR3 totals 12 residues. Deletions cut 6 bases from V and 4 bases from J, with 7 bases between. The CDR3, as DNA: TGTGCCATCAGGGATAACGGAAACACCATATATTTT. Translating gives CAIRDNGNTIYF.

This clonotype was seen many times. The J gene is TRBJ1-6, the V gene TRBV27; D is possibly TRBD1 (5 bases). In germline, CDR1 is MNHEY, CDR2 SMNVEV (reference sequence). The V end lost 5 bases, the J end lost 6 bases, and 14 bases lay between the germline ends. The length of the CDR3 is 15 residues. For the CDR3, the DNA is TGTGCCAGCAGTCCGCGGGACGGCCCTAATTCACCCCTCCACTTT. Encoded protein: CASSPRDGPNSPLHF.

This clonotype was recorded at least ten times. The rearrangement uses TRBV29-1 and TRBJ2-5, with unresolved D. The CDR3 runs 10 residues. The ends were cut back, 3 bases at V and 5 bases at J, with 4 bases in the middle. Germline V gives CDR1 SQVTM, CDR2 ANQGSEA. The CDR3 loop is CSVERETQYF. CDR3 nucleotide sequence: TGCAGCGTTGAGAGGGAGACCCAGTACTTC.

V and J are TRBV19 and TRBJ1-1; possible D gene TRBD1, 5 bases. V lost 6 bases, J lost 5 bases, and 16 bases lay in between. Germline CDR1 reads LNHDA; CDR2 reads SQIVND (reference sequence). The CDR3 extends over 14 amino acids. The chain's CDR3 is CASRGDPGGTEAFF. The CDR3 bases are TGTGCCAGTAGAGGGGACCCGGGAGGGACTGAAGCTTTCTTT.

V usage is TRBV6-5 and J usage is TRBJ1-6, with D unclear. Trimming left V 4 bases short and J 16 bases short, with 14 bases between. Per germline, CDR1 MNHEY and CDR2 SVGAGI. The CDR3 consists of 12 residues. CDR3 sequence reads: CASSLTGVILHF. CDR3 DNA sequence: TGTGCCAGCAGTTTAACGGGAGTCATACTCCACTTT.

The chain employs TRBV4-3 and TRBJ2-7, with D perhaps TRBD1 (5 bases). V was pared by 1 base and J by 0 bases, with 16 bases between. This CDR3 has 17 residues. Germline loops: CDR1 LGHNA, CDR2 YSLEER. For the CDR3, the DNA is TGCGCCAGCAGCCAAGTGTTAGGGGCGAACCCCTCCTACGAGCAGTACTTC. This encodes CASSQVLGANPSYEQYF.

At least ten counts were recorded for this clonotype. The chain combines TRBV14 with TRBJ2-5; D is possibly TRBD2 (6 bases). The CDR3 covers 12 residues. Trimming pared 3 bases from V and 9 bases from J, leaving 11 bases between. Germline loops: CDR1 SGHDN, CDR2 FVKESK. As DNA, the CDR3 is TGTGCCAGCAGCCAGGAGAGGGAGGCCCAGTACTTC. Amino acids: CASSQEREAQYF.

The chain is built from TRBV6-5 and TRBJ1-1; D is unclear. Deletions cut 2 bases from V and 3 bases from J, with 10 bases between. Germline CDR1 MNHEY, CDR2 SVGAGI. The CDR3 is made up of 14 amino acids. As DNA, the CDR3 is TGTGCCAGCAGTTACAAACCAGCGGACACTGAAGCTTTCTTT. This gives the protein CASSYKPADTEAFF.

This clonotype was found many times. The CDR3 sequence: CASSTGPGTGELFF. The CDR3 nucleotides read TGTGCCAGTAGTACAGGGCCCGGGACCGGGGAGCTGTTTTTT. V and J are TRBV19 and TRBJ2-2; weak D call: TRBD1 (5 bases). CDR3 size: 14 residues. V lost 4 bases, J lost 5 bases, and 11 bases lay in between. CDR1 and CDR2 (germline): LNHDA, SQIVND (reference sequence).

Many counts were recorded for this clonotype. V and J are TRBV29-1 and TRBJ1-5; 7 positions agree with TRBD1. With V trimmed by 6 bases and J by 3 bases, 5 bases remained unmatched. Germline assignment: CDR1 SQVTM and CDR2 ANQGSEA. The CDR3 totals 13 residues. The CDR3 DNA sequence: TGCAGCGTGGTGACAGGGTTCAATCAGCCCCAGCATTTT. Its translation: CSVVTGFNQPQHF. Full variable domain (outside the CDR3, taken from reference TRBV29-1 and TRBJ1-5): SAVISQKPSRDICQRGTSLTIQCQVDSQVTMMFWYRQQPGQSLTLIATANQGSEATYESGFVIDKFPISRPNLTFSTLTVSNMSPEDSSIYLCSVVTGFNQPQHFGDGTRLSIL.

This clonotype was seen repeatedly, ten times or more. The rearrangement links TRBV24-1 to TRBJ2-2; D might be TRBD2 (6 bases). Germline CDR1 reads KGHDR; CDR2 reads SFDVKD. V lost 11 bases and J 0 bases, leaving 9 bases between the germline ends. CDR3 length equals 13 residues. DNA of the CDR3: TGTGCCAGCGGGACTCCGAACACCGGGGAGCTGTTTTTT. Amino acid sequence: CASGTPNTGELFF.

This clonotype was found many times. The gene calls are TRBV6-1 and TRBJ2-7, with 8 bases aligning to TRBD1. V was clipped by 6 bases and J by 12 bases; unmatched bases: 10. This CDR3 is built from 12 residues. Germline CDR1 is MNHNS and CDR2 is SASEGT. The CDR3 nucleotides read TGTGCCAGCAGGACCCACAGGGGGGATCCGTACTTC. Translated: CASRTHRGDPYF.

This clonotype was detected ten times or more. The chain uses TRBV14 and TRBJ2-5; unclear D gene. The germline V and J ends were trimmed by 1 base and 0 bases, with 3 bases remaining between them. Per the germline V gene, CDR1 is SGHDN and CDR2 is FVKESK. The CDR3 is made up of 13 amino acids. The CDR3 loop reads CASSQANQETQYF. In nucleotides, the CDR3 is TGTGCCAGCAGCCAAGCCAACCAAGAGACCCAGTACTTC. The entire variable domain, with the rest obtained from reference TRBV14 and TRBJ2-5, is as follows: EAGVTQFPSHSVIEKGQTVTLRCDPISGHDNLYWYRRVMGKEIKFLLHFVKESKQDESGMPNNRFLAERTGGTYSTLKVQPAELEDSGVYFCASSQANQETQYFGPGTRLLVL.

This clonotype was seen at least ten times. The rearrangement joins TRBV3-1 to TRBJ2-7; TRBD2 is a possible D gene (7 bases). Germline loops: CDR1 LGHDT, CDR2 YNNKEL (reference sequence). The CDR3 runs 16 residues. The V gene lost 2 bases and the J gene lost 0 bases, with 14 bases spanning the gap. CDR3 sequence reads: CASSQLQGGYSYEQYF. For the CDR3, the DNA is TGTGCCAGCAGCCAATTACAGGGAGGGTACTCCTACGAGCAGTACTTC.

Many counts were recorded for this clonotype. The chain has TRBV19 and TRBJ2-7; D may match TRBD1 or TRBD2 (5 bases each). Germline V gene lookup returns CDR1 LNHDA and CDR2 SQIVND (reference sequence). The CDR3 runs to 15 residues. The V end was cut by 4 bases, the J end by 0 bases, with 13 bases between. The CDR3 DNA is TGTGCCAGTAGTACCGGGACCCTGAGCTCCTACGAGCAGTACTTC. Translated, it gives CASSTGTLSSYEQYF.

Comments on this clonotype: The junction departs from germline at one end; a sequencing error may be responsible. This sequence joins TRBV30 and TRBJ1-3; D call uncertain. The CDR3 has 11 residues. CDR1 and CDR2 from the germline V gene are GTSNPN and SVGIG (reference sequence). This CDR3 is CAWSPGDTIYF. The CDR3, as DNA: TGTGCCTGGAGTCCTGGAGACACCATATATTTT.

V usage is TRBV7-8 and J usage is TRBJ2-5, with no clear D. The CDR3 totals 14 residues. V shed 5 bases and J shed 0 bases, with 10 bases lying between them. CDR1 and CDR2 (germline): SGHVS, FQNEAQ. The CDR3 region is CASSPDANQETQYF. CDR3 coding DNA: TGTGCCAGCAGCCCCGACGCTAACCAAGAGACCCAGTACTTC. Complete variable domain (other parts from reference TRBV7-8 and TRBJ2-5): GAGVSQSPRYKVAKRGQDVALRCDPISGHVSLFWYQQALGQGPEFLTYFQNEAQLDKSGLPSDRFFAERPEGSVSTLKIQRTQQEDSAVYLCASSPDANQETQYFGPGTRLLVL.

The chain links TRBV2 to TRBJ1-2; D unresolved. This CDR3 is 10 amino acids long. V was trimmed by 10 bases and J by 8 bases, leaving 11 bases between them. The V gene's germline CDR1 is SNHLY and CDR2 FYNNEI. CDR3: CAIRSGGYTF. The CDR3 DNA sequence: TGTGCCATCCGGTCAGGCGGCTACACCTTC.

The chain uses TRBV28 and TRBJ1-2; no firm D call. The V gene's germline CDR1 is MDHEN and CDR2 SYDVKM. V was pared by 0 bases and J by 8 bases, with 7 bases between. CDR3 length: 12 amino acids. CDR3 bases: TGTGCCAGCAGTTTATGGATAGGAGGCTACACCTTC. Its translation: CASSLWIGGYTF.